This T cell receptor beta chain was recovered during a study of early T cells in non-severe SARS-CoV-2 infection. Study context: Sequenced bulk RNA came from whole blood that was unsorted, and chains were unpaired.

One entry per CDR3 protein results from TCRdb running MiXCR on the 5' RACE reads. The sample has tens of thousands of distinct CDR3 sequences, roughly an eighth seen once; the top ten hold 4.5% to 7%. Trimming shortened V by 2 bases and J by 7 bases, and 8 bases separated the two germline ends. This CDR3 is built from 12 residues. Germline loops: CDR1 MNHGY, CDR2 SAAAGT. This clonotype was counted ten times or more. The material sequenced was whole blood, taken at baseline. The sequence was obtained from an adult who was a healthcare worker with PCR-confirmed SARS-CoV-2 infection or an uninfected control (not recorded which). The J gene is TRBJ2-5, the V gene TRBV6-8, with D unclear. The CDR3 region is CASSYVPGTQYF. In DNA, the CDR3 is TGTGCCAGCAGTTACGTTCCCGGGACCCAGTACTTC.